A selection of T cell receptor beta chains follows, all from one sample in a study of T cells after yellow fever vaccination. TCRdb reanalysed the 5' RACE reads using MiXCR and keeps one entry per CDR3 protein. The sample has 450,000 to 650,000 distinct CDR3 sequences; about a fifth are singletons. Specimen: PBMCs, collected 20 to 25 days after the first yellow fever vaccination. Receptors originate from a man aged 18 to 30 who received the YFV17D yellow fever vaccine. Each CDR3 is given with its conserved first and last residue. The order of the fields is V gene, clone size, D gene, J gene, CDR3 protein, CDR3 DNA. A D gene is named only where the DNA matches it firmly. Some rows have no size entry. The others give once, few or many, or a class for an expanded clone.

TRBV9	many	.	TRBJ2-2	CASSVGTGELFF	TGTGCCAGCAGCGTAGGCACCGGGGAGCTGTTTTTT
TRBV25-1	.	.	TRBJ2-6	CASSPYRHSGANVLTF	TGTGCCAGCAGCCCTTATCGGCACTCTGGGGCCAACGTCCTGACTTTC
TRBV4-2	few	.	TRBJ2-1	CASSQEPLNEQFF	TGTGCCAGCAGCCAAGAGCCGCTTAATGAGCAGTTCTTC
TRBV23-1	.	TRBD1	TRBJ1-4	CASSQPVTGIPSTNEKLFF	TGCGCCAGCAGTCAACCAGTGACAGGGATTCCCTCAACTAATGAAAAACTGTTTTTT
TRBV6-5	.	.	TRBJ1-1	CASSYYGGGGTEAFF	TGTGCCAGCAGTTACTATGGGGGTGGGGGAACTGAAGCTTTCTTT
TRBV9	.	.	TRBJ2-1	CASSVSGLPYNEQFF	TGTGCCAGCAGCGTATCCGGTCTTCCCTACAATGAGCAGTTCTTC
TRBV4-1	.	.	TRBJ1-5	CASSQDRRYNQPQHF	TGCGCCAGCAGCCAAGATAGACGGTACAATCAGCCCCAGCATTTT
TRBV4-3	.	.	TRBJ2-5	CASSQEDSGWTQYF	TGCGCCAGCAGCCAAGAGGATTCGGGGTGGACCCAGTACTTC
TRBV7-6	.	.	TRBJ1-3	CASSLDGRTSGNTIYF	TGTGCCAGCAGCCTAGATGGACGGACCTCTGGAAACACCATATATTTT
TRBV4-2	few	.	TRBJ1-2	CASSLSRVDGYTF	TGTGCCAGCAGCCTGAGTCGGGTGGATGGCTACACCTTC
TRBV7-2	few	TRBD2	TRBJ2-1	CASSLTSGVSYNEQFF	TGTGCCAGCAGCTTGACTAGCGGGGTCTCCTACAATGAGCAGTTCTTC
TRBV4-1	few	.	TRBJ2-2	CASSPLQGSTGELFF	TGCGCCAGCAGCCCACTCCAGGGTAGCACCGGGGAGCTGTTTTTT
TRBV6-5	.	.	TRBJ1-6	CASSYADRRPNSPLHF	TGTGCCAGCAGTTACGCAGACAGGAGACCTAATTCACCCCTCCACTTT
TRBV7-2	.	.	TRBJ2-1	CASTPPGYNEQFF	TGTGCCAGCACCCCACCGGGGTACAATGAGCAGTTCTTC
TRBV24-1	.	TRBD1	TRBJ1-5	CATSDAGTGFQPQHF	TGTGCCACCAGTGATGCCGGGACAGGGTTTCAGCCCCAGCATTTT
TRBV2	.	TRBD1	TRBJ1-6	CASSNFGQGERPLHF	TGTGCCAGCAGTAATTTCGGACAGGGCGAACGACCCCTCCACTTT
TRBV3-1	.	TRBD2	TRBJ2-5	CASSQDVRGVQETQYF	TGTGCCAGCAGCCAAGATGTGCGGGGGGTACAAGAGACCCAGTACTTC
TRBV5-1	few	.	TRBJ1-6	CASSLGLVSSYNSPLHF	TGCGCCAGCAGCTTGGGTCTCGTCAGCTCCTATAATTCACCCCTCCACTTT
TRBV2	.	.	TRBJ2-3	CASSWDFSGTDTQYF	TGTGCCAGCAGTTGGGACTTCTCTGGCACAGATACGCAGTATTTT
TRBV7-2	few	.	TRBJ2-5	CASSLDVRAEETQYF	TGTGCCAGCAGCTTAGATGTCAGGGCGGAAGAGACCCAGTACTTC
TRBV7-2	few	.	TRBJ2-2	CASSLGGAHTGELFF	TGTGCCAGCAGCTTAGGGGGGGCCCACACCGGGGAGCTGTTTTTT
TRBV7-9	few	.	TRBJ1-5	CASSYDANQPQHF	TGTGCCAGCAGCTACGATGCAAATCAGCCCCAGCATTTT
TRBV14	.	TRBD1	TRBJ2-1	CASSQSRDRYNEQFF	TGTGCCAGCAGCCAGAGCCGGGACAGGTACAATGAGCAGTTCTTC
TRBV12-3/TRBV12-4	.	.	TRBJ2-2	CASSLGPGGTGELFF	TGTGCCAGCAGTTTGGGCCCCGGGGGCACCGGGGAGCTGTTTTTT
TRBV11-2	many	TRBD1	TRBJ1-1	CASSLTQGGSRAPAFF	TGTGCCAGCAGCTTAACGCAGGGGGGCTCTAGGGCTCCTGCTTTCTTT
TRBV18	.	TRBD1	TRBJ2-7	CASSPGQGAKEQYF	TGTGCCAGCTCACCCGGACAGGGGGCGAAGGAGCAGTACTTC
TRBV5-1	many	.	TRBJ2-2	CASSPGGNTGELFF	TGCGCCAGCAGCCCCGGAGGGAACACCGGGGAGCTGTTTTTT
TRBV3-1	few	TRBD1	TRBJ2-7	CASGDREGEQYF	TGTGCCAGCGGGGACAGGGAGGGCGAGCAGTACTTC
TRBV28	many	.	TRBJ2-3	CASRGQSGSTDTQYF	TGTGCCAGCAGGGGACAATCAGGCAGCACAGATACGCAGTATTTT
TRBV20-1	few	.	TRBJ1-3	CSARLPSGNTIYF	TGCAGTGCTAGACTCCCCTCTGGAAACACCATATATTTT
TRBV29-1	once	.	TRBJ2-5	CSVTRQERSVTQYF	TGCAGCGTTACCCGACAGGAAAGATCTGTGACCCAGTACTTC
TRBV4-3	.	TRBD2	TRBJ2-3	CASSQGFLAGGRNTQYF	TGCGCCAGCAGCCAAGGGTTCCTAGCGGGGGGGCGAAATACGCAGTATTTT
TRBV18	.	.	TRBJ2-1	CASSLGTLNYNEQFF	TGTGCCAGCTCACTTGGGACTCTAAACTACAATGAGCAGTTCTTC
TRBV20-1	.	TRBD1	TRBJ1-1	CSARAIGQGAFF	TGCAGTGCTAGAGCGATTGGACAGGGCGCTTTCTTT
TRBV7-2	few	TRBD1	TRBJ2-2	CASRPTGVTGELFF	TGTGCCAGCAGGCCCACAGGGGTCACCGGGGAGCTGTTTTTT
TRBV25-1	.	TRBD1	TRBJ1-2	CASKAGGTNYGYTF	TGTGCCAGCAAAGCAGGGGGTACAAACTATGGCTACACCTTC
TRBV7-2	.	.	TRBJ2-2	CASSHPFSGELFF	TGTGCCAGCAGCCACCCATTTTCCGGGGAGCTGTTTTTT
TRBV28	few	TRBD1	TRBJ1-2	CASSFGTGYGYTF	TGTGCCAGCAGTTTCGGGACAGGCTATGGCTACACCTTC
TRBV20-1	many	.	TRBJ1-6	CSASRGASDSPLHF	TGCAGTGCTAGTAGGGGGGCTTCGGATTCACCCCTCCACTTT
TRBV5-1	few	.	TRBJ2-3	CASSLGGVPDTQYF	TGCGCCAGCAGCTTGGGCGGCGTACCAGATACGCAGTATTTT
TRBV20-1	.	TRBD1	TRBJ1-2	CSANQPLQGVEGYTF	TGCAGTGCTAACCAACCCCTACAGGGGGTAGAAGGCTACACCTTC
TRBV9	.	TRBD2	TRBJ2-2	CASSVGLATHTGELFF	TGTGCCAGCAGCGTGGGACTAGCGACGCACACCGGGGAGCTGTTTTTT
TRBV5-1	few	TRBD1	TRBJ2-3	CASRPGQEGDTQYF	TGCGCCAGCAGGCCGGGACAGGAGGGCGATACGCAGTATTTT
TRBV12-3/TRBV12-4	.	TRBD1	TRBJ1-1	CASRETGGAEAFF	TGTGCCAGCAGAGAGACAGGGGGCGCAGAAGCTTTCTTT
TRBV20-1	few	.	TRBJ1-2	CSATRQRADYGYTF	TGCAGTGCTACAAGACAGAGAGCAGACTATGGCTACACCTTC
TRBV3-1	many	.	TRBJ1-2	CASSRSIGGANYGYTF	TGTGCCAGCAGCCGATCGATCGGGGGAGCTAACTATGGCTACACCTTC
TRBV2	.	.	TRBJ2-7	CASSAEGRGGDEQYF	TGTGCCAGCAGTGCCGAAGGCAGGGGAGGTGACGAGCAGTACTTC
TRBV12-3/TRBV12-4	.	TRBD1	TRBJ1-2	CASSFGGQLPYGYTF	TGTGCCAGCAGTTTTGGGGGACAGTTACCCTATGGCTACACCTTC
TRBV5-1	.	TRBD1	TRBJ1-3	CASSGGTGTIRSGNTIYF	TGCGCCAGCAGCGGCGGGACAGGGACCATCCGCTCTGGAAACACCATATATTTT
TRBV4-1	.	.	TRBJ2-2	CASSQGTVNTGELFF	TGCGCCAGCAGCCAAGGGACAGTGAACACCGGGGAGCTGTTTTTT
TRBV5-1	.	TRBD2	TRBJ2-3	CASRGLTNTDTQYF	TGCGCCAGCAGGGGACTAACCAACACAGATACGCAGTATTTT
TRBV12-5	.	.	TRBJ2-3	CASGLVRGSVVPDTQYF	TGTGCTAGTGGTTTGGTACGAGGGTCAGTCGTCCCAGATACGCAGTATTTT
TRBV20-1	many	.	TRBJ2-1	CSALGIEEQFF	TGCAGTGCTCTAGGAATCGAGGAGCAGTTCTTC
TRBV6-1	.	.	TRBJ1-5	CASILWGPPHQPQHF	TGTGCCAGCATCCTATGGGGGCCGCCCCATCAGCCCCAGCATTTT